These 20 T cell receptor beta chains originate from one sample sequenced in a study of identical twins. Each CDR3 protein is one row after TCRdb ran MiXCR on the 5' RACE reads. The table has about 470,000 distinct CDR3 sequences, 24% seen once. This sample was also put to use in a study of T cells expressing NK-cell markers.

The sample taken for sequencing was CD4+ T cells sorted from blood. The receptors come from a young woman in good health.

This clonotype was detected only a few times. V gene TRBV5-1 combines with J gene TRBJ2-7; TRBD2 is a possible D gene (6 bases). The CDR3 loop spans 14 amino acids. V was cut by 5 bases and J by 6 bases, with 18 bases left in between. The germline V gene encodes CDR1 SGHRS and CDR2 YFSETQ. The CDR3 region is CASRYNYGGVEQYF. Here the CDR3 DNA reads TGCGCCAGCAGGTATAACTATGGAGGGGTCGAGCAGTACTTC.

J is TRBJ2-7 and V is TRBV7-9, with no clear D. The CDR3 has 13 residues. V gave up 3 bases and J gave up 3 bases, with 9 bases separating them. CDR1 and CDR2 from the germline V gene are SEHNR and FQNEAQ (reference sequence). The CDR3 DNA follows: TGTGCCAGCAGCTTTGGGTGGATCTACGAGCAGTACTTC. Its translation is CASSFGWIYEQYF. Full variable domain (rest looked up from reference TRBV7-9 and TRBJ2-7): DTGVSQNPRHKITKRGQNVTFRCDPISEHNRLYWYRQTLGQGPEFLTYFQNEAQLEKSRLLSDRFSAERPKGSFSTLEIQRTEQGDSAMYLCASSFGWIYEQYFGPGTRLTVT.

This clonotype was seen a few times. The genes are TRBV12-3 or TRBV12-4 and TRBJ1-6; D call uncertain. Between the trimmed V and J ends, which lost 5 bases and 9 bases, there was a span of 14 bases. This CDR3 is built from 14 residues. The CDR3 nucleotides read TGTGCCAGCAGTAAGGCGGAGGGTCGTTCACCCCTCCACTTT. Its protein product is CASSKAEGRSPLHF.

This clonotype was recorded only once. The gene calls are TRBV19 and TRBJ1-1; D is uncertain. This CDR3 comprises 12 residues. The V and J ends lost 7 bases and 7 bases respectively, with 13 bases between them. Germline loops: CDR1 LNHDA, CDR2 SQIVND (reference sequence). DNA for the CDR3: TGTGCCAGTAATTTCGGCGGCGTTGAAGCTTTCTTT. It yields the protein CASNFGGVEAFF.

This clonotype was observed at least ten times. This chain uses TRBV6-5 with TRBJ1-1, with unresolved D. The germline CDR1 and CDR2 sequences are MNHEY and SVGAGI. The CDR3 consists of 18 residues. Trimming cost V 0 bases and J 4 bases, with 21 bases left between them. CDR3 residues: CASSYSIGHRRRSTEAFF. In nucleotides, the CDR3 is TGTGCCAGCAGTTACTCGATTGGCCACCGCCGTAGGAGCACTGAAGCTTTCTTT.

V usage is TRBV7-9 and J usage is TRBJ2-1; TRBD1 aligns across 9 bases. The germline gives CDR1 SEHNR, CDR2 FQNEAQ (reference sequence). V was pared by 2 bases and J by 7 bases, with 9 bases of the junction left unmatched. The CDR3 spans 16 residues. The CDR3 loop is CASSLLQGAMGNEQFF. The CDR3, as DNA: TGTGCCAGCAGCTTATTACAGGGGGCGATGGGAAATGAGCAGTTCTTC.

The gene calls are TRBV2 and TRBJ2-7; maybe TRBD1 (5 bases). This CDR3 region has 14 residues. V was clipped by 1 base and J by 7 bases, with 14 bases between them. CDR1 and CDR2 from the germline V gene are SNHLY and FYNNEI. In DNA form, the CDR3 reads TGTGCCAGCAGTGAAGTGCGCAGGGATGGGGAGCAGTACTTC. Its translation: CASSEVRRDGEQYF.

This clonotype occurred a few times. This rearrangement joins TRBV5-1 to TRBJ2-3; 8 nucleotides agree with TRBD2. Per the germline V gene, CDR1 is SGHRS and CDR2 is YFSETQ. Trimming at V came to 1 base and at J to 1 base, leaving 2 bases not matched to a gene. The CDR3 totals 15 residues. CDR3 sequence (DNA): TGCGCCAGCAGCTTGCCGGGAGGGGGCACAGATACGCAGTATTTT. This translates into CASSLPGGGTDTQYF.

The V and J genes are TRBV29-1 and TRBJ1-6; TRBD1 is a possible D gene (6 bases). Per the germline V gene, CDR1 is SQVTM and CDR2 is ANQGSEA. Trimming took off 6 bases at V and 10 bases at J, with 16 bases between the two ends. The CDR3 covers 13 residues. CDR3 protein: CSVTLTGSSPLHF. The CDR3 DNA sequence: TGCAGCGTCACCTTGACAGGTAGCTCACCCCTCCACTTT.

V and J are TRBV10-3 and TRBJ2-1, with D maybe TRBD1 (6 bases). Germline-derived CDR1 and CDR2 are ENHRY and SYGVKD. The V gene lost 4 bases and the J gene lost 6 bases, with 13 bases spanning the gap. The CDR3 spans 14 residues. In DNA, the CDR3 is TGTGCCATCAGTGCTACAAAACAGGGCAATGAGCAGTTCTTC. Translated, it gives CAISATKQGNEQFF.

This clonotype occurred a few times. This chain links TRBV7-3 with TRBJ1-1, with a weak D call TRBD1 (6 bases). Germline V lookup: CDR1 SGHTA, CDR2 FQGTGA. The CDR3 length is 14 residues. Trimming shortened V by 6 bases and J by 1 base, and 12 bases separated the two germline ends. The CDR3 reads CASSPGTPNTEAFF. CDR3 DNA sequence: TGTGCCAGCAGTCCCGGGACACCGAACACTGAAGCTTTCTTT.

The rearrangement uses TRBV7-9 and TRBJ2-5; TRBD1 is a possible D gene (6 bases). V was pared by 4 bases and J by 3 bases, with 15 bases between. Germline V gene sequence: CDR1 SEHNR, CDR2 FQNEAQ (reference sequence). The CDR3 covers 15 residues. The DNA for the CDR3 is TGTGCCAGCAGCTCCCCGGACAGACTAAAAGAGACCCAGTACTTC. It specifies CASSSPDRLKETQYF.

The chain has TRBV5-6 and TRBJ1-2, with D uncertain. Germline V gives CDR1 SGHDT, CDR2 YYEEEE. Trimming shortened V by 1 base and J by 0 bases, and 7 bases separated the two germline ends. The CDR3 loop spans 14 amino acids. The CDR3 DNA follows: TGTGCCAGCAGCTTGACACTTACTAACTATGGCTACACCTTC. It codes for CASSLTLTNYGYTF.

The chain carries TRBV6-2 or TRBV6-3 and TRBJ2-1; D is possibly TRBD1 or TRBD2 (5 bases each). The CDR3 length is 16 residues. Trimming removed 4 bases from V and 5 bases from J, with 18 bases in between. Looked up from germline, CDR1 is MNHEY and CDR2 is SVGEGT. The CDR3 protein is CASSSRGRIIHNEQFF. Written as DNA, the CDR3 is TGTGCCAGCAGTTCCCGGGGACGGATCATTCACAATGAGCAGTTCTTC.

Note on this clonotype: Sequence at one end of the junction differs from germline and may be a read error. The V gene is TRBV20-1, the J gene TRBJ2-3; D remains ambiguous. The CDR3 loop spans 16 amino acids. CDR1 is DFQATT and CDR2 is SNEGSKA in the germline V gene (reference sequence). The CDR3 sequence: CCARDPRSSSTDTQYF. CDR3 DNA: TGCTGTGCTAGAGATCCCCGGTCATCTAGCACAGATACGCAGTATTTT.

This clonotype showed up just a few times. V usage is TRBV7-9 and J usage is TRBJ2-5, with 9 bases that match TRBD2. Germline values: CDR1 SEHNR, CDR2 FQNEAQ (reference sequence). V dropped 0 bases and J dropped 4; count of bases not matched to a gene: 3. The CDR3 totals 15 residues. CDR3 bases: TGTGCCAGCAGCTTAGCTAGCGGGAGTTCAGAGACCCAGTACTTC. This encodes CASSLASGSSETQYF.

CDR3 sequence reads: CASSFRSGDEQYF. The CDR3 bases are TGCGCCAGCAGCTTTAGGTCCGGGGACGAGCAGTACTTC. The chain joins TRBV5-1 to TRBJ2-7, with D possibly being TRBD2 (5 bases). The CDR3 extends over 13 amino acids. Germline CDR1 is SGHRS and CDR2 is YFSETQ. V shed 2 bases and J shed 5 bases, with 11 bases lying between them.

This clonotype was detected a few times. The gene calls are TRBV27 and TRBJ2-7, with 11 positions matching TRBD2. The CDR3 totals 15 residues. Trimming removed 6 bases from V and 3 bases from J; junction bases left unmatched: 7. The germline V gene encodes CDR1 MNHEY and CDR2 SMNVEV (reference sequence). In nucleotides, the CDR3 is TGTGCCAGCAGAAAGGGGACTAGCGGAGGCTACGAGCAGTACTTC. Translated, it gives CASRKGTSGGYEQYF.

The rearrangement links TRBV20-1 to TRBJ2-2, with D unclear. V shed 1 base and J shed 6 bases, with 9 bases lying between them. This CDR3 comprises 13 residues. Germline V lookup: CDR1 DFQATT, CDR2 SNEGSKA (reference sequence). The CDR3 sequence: CSARVRESGELFF. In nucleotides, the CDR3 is TGCAGTGCTAGAGTGCGCGAATCCGGGGAGCTGTTTTTT.

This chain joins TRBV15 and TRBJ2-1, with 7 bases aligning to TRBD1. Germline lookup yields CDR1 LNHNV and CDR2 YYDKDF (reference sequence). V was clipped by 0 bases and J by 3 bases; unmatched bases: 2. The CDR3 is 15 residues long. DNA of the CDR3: TGTGCCACCAGCAGAGATTGGGACAGCTACAATGAGCAGTTCTTC. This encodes CATSRDWDSYNEQFF.